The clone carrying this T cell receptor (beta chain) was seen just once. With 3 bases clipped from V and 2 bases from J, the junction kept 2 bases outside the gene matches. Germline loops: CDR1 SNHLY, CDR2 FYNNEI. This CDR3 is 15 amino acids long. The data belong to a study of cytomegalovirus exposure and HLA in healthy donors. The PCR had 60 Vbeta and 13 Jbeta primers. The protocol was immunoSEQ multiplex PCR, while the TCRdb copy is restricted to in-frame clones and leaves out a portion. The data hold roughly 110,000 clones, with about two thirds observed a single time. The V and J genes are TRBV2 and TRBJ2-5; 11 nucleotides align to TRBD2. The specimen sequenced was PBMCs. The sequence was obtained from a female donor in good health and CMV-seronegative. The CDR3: CASSELAGGQETQYF. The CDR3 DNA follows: TGTGCCAGCAGTGAGCTAGCGGGAGGTCAAGAGACCCAGTACTTC.